These 26 T cell receptor beta chains were all obtained from the same sample, sequenced in a study of shared clonotypes between healthy human individuals (TCRdb year 2020). The protocol used for the library was the immunoSEQ multiplex PCR assay. Not all clones reach the TCRdb copy of this immuneACCESS table, which keeps in-frame sequences only. Checked studies attribute under half of the gap to unresolved V genes and leave the rest unexplained. This sample lists about 1 million clones; around 76% were detected once. Of the sample, around 1.5% falls within the top ten clones. The sample consisted of memory CD4+ T cells sorted from blood. The intended sense of this specimen's cell subset or site label: CD45RA-negative fraction. The receptors here all came from a man aged 18 to 29 in good health.

The CDR3 DNA is TGTGCCAGCAGCTTGCTAGGTACAGGGTATCGTGGCTACACCTTC. Translation: CASSLLGTGYRGYTF. The chain joins TRBV5-6 to TRBJ1-2, with TRBD1 as a possible D gene (6 bases). Germline V gene sequence: CDR1 SGHDT, CDR2 YYEEEE. This CDR3 spans 15 amino acids. V was clipped by 1 base and J by 7 bases, with 17 bases between them.

This clone has just a few counts. The genes are TRBV11-2 and TRBJ2-5; the D call may be TRBD1 or TRBD2 (5 bases each). V was clipped by 5 bases and J by 7 bases, with 17 bases between them. This CDR3 is built from 14 residues. CDR1 and CDR2 from the germline V gene are SGHAT and FQNNGV. Here the CDR3 reads CASSATPTGATQYF. CDR3 nucleotide sequence: TGTGCCAGCAGCGCGACCCCTACCGGGGCGACCCAGTACTTC.

The chain uses TRBV14 and TRBJ1-3, with D unresolved. Germline V lookup: CDR1 SGHDN, CDR2 FVKESK. The CDR3 totals 16 residues. Trimming shortened V by 1 base and J by 0 bases, and 10 bases separated the two germline ends. CDR3 amino acids: CASSQVKGFSGNTIYF. The CDR3 DNA sequence: TGTGCCAGCAGCCAAGTGAAAGGGTTCTCTGGAAACACCATATATTTT. Based on the CDR3 plus reference TRBV14 and TRBJ1-3, the full variable domain is EAGVTQFPSHSVIEKGQTVTLRCDPISGHDNLYWYRRVMGKEIKFLLHFVKESKQDESGMPNNRFLAERTGGTYSTLKVQPAELEDSGVYFCASSQVKGFSGNTIYFGEGSWLTVV.

The chain links TRBV30 to TRBJ2-7; weak D call: TRBD1 (6 bases). With 2 bases removed from V and 4 bases from J, the gap between germline ends came to 18 bases. The CDR3 length is 15 residues. Germline CDR1 GTSNPN, CDR2 SVGIG (reference sequence). For the CDR3, the DNA is TGTGCCTGGAGTTTCTGGGGGCCCTCGATTTACGAGCAGTACTTC. It yields the protein CAWSFWGPSIYEQYF.

About this clone: Relative to the germline gene, one junction end is altered; a read error may explain this. The sample has other DNA sequences that encode this CDR3 too. The V call is TRBV27, the J call TRBJ2-7; D is unresolved. Germline V gene lookup returns CDR1 MNHEY and CDR2 SMNVEV (reference sequence). The CDR3 length is 14 residues. CDR3 bases: TGTGCCAGCAGTTTATCCGCCTTAGTCTACGAACAGTACTTC. Residues: CASSLSALVYEQYF.

There are a few counts of this clone. V gene TRBV4-3 combines with J gene TRBJ2-1; D ambiguous. The CDR3 has 13 residues. Trimming removed 4 bases at V and 0 bases at J, with 4 bases between. Germline V CDR1 and CDR2: LGHNA, YSLEER. CDR3 DNA: TGCGCCAGCAGCCGTGTCTCCTACAATGAGCAGTTCTTC. This encodes CASSRVSYNEQFF.

The chain uses TRBV5-1 and TRBJ2-4, with D possibly matching TRBD2 (5 bases). Per germline, CDR1 SGHRS and CDR2 YFSETQ. V lost 0 bases, J lost 3 bases, and 10 bases lay in between. This CDR3 is built from 15 residues. The CDR3 sequence: CASSLGELGKNIQYF. In DNA form, the CDR3 reads TGCGCCAGCAGCTTGGGGGAGCTAGGCAAAAACATTCAGTACTTC.

CDR3 DNA sequence: TGTGCCAGCAGTTCAAGCGCGGACAGGGCGCACGAGCAGTACTTC. Translating it yields CASSSSADRAHEQYF. This rearrangement joins TRBV2 to TRBJ2-7, with 8 bases aligning to TRBD1. Germline V lookup: CDR1 SNHLY, CDR2 FYNNEI. Germline trimming cut 5 bases from V and 5 bases from J; bases unmatched to any gene: 11. The CDR3 has 15 amino acids.

V usage is TRBV5-1 and J usage is TRBJ1-2; no reliable D call. Trimming removed 0 bases from V and 10 bases from J, with 10 bases in between. The V gene's germline CDR1 is SGHRS and CDR2 YFSETQ. The CDR3 sequence is 12 residues long. CDR3 sequence (DNA): TGCGCCAGCAGCTTGGCCGGGAGGGACTACACCTTC. Translation gives CASSLAGRDYTF.

The chain employs TRBV5-5 and TRBJ2-7, with D perhaps matching TRBD1 (5 bases). Trimming cost V 3 bases and J 5 bases, with 15 bases left between them. This CDR3 contains 14 residues. Per the germline V gene, CDR1 is SGHKS and CDR2 is YYEKEE (reference sequence). This chain's CDR3 is CASSSDSRTNEQYF. In DNA, the CDR3 is TGTGCCAGCAGCTCCGATAGTCGGACAAACGAGCAGTACTTC.

The V call is TRBV18, the J call TRBJ2-7; 7 bases match TRBD1. Per germline, CDR1 KGHSH and CDR2 LQKENI. V was clipped by 5 bases and J by 5 bases; unmatched bases: 9. CDR3 length: 14 residues. The CDR3 protein is CASSTGTALNEQYF. The CDR3 coding sequence is TGTGCCAGCTCAACCGGGACAGCCCTGAACGAGCAGTACTTC.

This clone was counted only a few times. Additional DNA sequences in this sample encode the identical CDR3. This CDR3 is CASSSLMNTEAFF. In DNA, the CDR3 is TGTGCCAGCAGTTCGCTGATGAACACTGAAGCTTTCTTT. The chain recombines TRBV6-5 with TRBJ1-1; D remains ambiguous. The CDR3 has 13 amino acids. From germline, CDR1 is MNHEY and CDR2 SVGAGI. Trimming shortened V by 4 bases and J by 0 bases, and 6 bases separated the two germline ends.

V gene TRBV7-9 combines with J gene TRBJ2-4, with D perhaps assigned TRBD1 or TRBD2 (6 bases each). Trimming cost V 0 bases and J 7 bases, with 13 bases left between them. In germline, CDR1 is SEHNR, CDR2 FQNEAQ (reference sequence). There are 15 residues in the CDR3. Written as DNA, the CDR3 is TGTGCCAGCAGCTTAGCTGGGGGGCAGGCGAACATTCAGTACTTC. Translating gives CASSLAGGQANIQYF.

This chain joins TRBV19 and TRBJ1-5; D remains ambiguous. V shed 7 bases and J shed 0 bases, with 13 bases lying between them. Germline values: CDR1 LNHDA, CDR2 SQIVND (reference sequence). The CDR3 extends over 15 amino acids. The CDR3 region is CASTPEDGSNQPQHF. The CDR3 nucleotides read TGTGCCAGTACCCCTGAAGATGGTAGCAATCAGCCCCAGCATTTT.

V is TRBV7-8 and J is TRBJ1-3; 8 nucleotides line up with TRBD1. The germline V gene has CDR1 SGHVS and CDR2 FQNEAQ. This CDR3 is built from 15 residues. With 5 bases clipped from V and 4 bases from J, the junction kept 7 bases outside the gene matches. The CDR3 DNA reads as TGTGCCAGCAGCGTCGACAGGGGTGGAGGAAACACCATATATTTT. Translating it yields CASSVDRGGGNTIYF.

The chain joins TRBV5-1 to TRBJ2-2; unclear D gene. CDR1 SGHRS and CDR2 YFSETQ come from the germline V gene. The CDR3 has 15 residues. Trimming took 8 bases from V and 3 from J, leaving 17 bases between them. This chain's CDR3 is CASKLRVDDTGELFF. CDR3 nucleotides: TGCGCCAGTAAACTCCGGGTAGATGACACCGGGGAGCTGTTTTTT.

The chain has TRBV10-3 and TRBJ1-1, with no clear D. Per germline, CDR1 ENHRY and CDR2 SYGVKD. Trimming left V 7 bases short and J 3 bases short, with 12 bases between. The CDR3 consists of 13 residues. The CDR3, as DNA: TGTGCCATCAATCGGGGTGGAGACACTGAAGCTTTCTTT. As protein: CAINRGGDTEAFF.

This clone was picked up a small number of times. This chain joins TRBV28 and TRBJ2-6; D is perhaps TRBD1 (5 bases). Germline CDR1 MDHEN, CDR2 SYDVKM. The CDR3 is 14 residues long. Trimming pared 7 bases from V and 0 bases from J, leaving 7 bases between. CDR3 sequence reads: CASTGHSGANVLTF. CDR3 in DNA: TGTGCCAGCACAGGACACTCTGGGGCCAACGTCCTGACTTTC.

In nucleotides, the CDR3 is TGTGCCAGCAGCTTAAACAGTCAAACCTACGAGCAGTACTTC. The encoded protein is CASSLNSQTYEQYF. The rearrangement joins TRBV7-2 to TRBJ2-7; D remains ambiguous. Germline assignment: CDR1 SGHTA and CDR2 FQGNSA. Deletions cut 2 bases from V and 2 bases from J, with 10 bases between. The CDR3 contains 14 residues.

V is TRBV19 and J is TRBJ2-5, with D perhaps matching TRBD1 (5 bases). This CDR3 is 14 amino acids long. Trimming removed 7 bases from V and 5 bases from J, with 17 bases in between. Germline V gene sequence: CDR1 LNHDA, CDR2 SQIVND (reference sequence). This CDR3 reads CASTQSGAGETQYF. The DNA for the CDR3 is TGTGCCAGTACCCAGAGTGGGGCCGGGGAGACCCAGTACTTC.

The chain couples TRBV4-1 to TRBJ1-6; TRBD1 might be the D (6 bases). The CDR3 has 15 residues. V was shortened by 0 bases and J by 10 bases, with 13 bases between the two germline ends. Germline V gene sequence: CDR1 MGHRA, CDR2 YSYEKL. The CDR3 loop reads CASSQDNRGDSPLHF. The CDR3 DNA follows: TGCGCCAGCAGCCAAGATAATAGGGGGGACTCACCCCTCCACTTT.

The rearrangement uses TRBV5-1 and TRBJ1-3, with D unclear. The germline gives CDR1 SGHRS, CDR2 YFSETQ. The CDR3 has 13 residues. Deletions cut 4 bases from V and 6 bases from J, with 11 bases between. For the CDR3, the DNA is TGCGCCAGCAGCACTGGCACTACAAACACCATATATTTT. This translates into CASSTGTTNTIYF.

The rearrangement joins TRBV28 to TRBJ2-3; tentative D call: TRBD1 (5 bases). Germline V gene data show CDR1 as MDHEN and CDR2 as SYDVKM. V shed 4 bases and J shed 2 bases, with 16 bases lying between them. The CDR3 length is 16 residues. The DNA of the CDR3 is TGTGCCAGCAGTTCTACAGGACGCAGGTCCACAGATACGCAGTATTTT. This codes for CASSSTGRRSTDTQYF.

In its sample, this clone was seen a few times. The same CDR3 can be traced to other DNA sequences in this sample. V usage is TRBV7-9 and J usage is TRBJ1-1; D unclear. In germline, CDR1 is SEHNR, CDR2 FQNEAQ (reference sequence). This CDR3 is 14 amino acids long. The V end lost 1 base, the J end lost 2 bases, and 8 bases lay between the germline ends. CDR3 amino acids: CASSLDSPNTEAFF. CDR3 DNA: TGTGCCAGCAGCTTAGATTCACCAAACACTGAAGCTTTCTTT.

This clone has only one observation. The rearrangement links TRBV11-2 to TRBJ2-7; unclear D gene. V was clipped by 1 base and J by 0 bases, with 7 bases between them. The germline V gene encodes CDR1 SGHAT and CDR2 FQNNGV. This CDR3 has 14 amino acids. The CDR3 coding sequence is TGTGCCAGCAGCTTAGGAGGAAACTCCTACGAGCAGTACTTC. This gives the protein CASSLGGNSYEQYF.

The CDR3 here is CASSPLGDYGYTF. The DNA of the CDR3 is TGTGCCAGCAGCCCCTTGGGGGACTATGGCTACACCTTC. The chain uses TRBV7-2 and TRBJ1-2, with a tentative D call TRBD1 (5 bases). Germline lookup yields CDR1 SGHTA and CDR2 FQGNSA. The CDR3 is 13 residues long. Trimming cost V 5 bases and J 3 bases, with 10 bases left between them.